The 27 T cell receptor beta chains below all came from one sample that was sequenced in a study. TCRdb fed the 5' RACE reads into MiXCR, producing one record per CDR3 protein. The sample has some 64,000 distinct CDR3 sequences, under 25% seen once. What was sequenced was memory CD4+ T cells sorted from a lymph node. Subset given: memory CD4+ T cells, CD4+CD45RO+CD25-. The receptors come from a female donor with breast cancer.

This clonotype was detected a few times. The J gene is TRBJ1-1, the V gene TRBV10-3, with TRBD1 as a possible D gene (5 bases). Germline loops: CDR1 ENHRY, CDR2 SYGVKD. V was shortened by 10 bases and J by 5 bases, with 14 bases between the two germline ends. The CDR3 is made up of 12 amino acids. As DNA, the CDR3 is TGTGCCACCCGCTATGAGGGGACTGAAGCTTTCTTT. It translates to CATRYEGTEAFF.

This clonotype appeared a few times. The J gene is TRBJ2-1, the V gene TRBV11-2; TRBD1 matches at 9 bases. The CDR3 spans 15 residues. CDR1 SGHAT and CDR2 FQNNGV come from the germline V gene. V lost 6 bases, J lost 3 bases, and 6 bases stayed unmatched. CDR3 bases: TGTGCCAGCAGGCTGGGGACAGGGAGCTACAATGAGCAGTTCTTC. Protein: CASRLGTGSYNEQFF.

In this sample, this clonotype turned up many times. The chain uses TRBV6-6 and TRBJ2-2, with D perhaps TRBD1 (6 bases). The CDR3 sequence is 16 residues long. Per the germline V gene, CDR1 is MNHNY and CDR2 is SVGAGI (reference sequence). V lost 7 bases to trimming and J lost 2 bases, with 17 bases between them. DNA for the CDR3: TGTGCCAGCACTCTAAATAAGGGGGTAAACACCGGGGAGCTGTTTTTT. It specifies CASTLNKGVNTGELFF.

V usage is TRBV11-2 and J usage is TRBJ2-7; 7 bases match TRBD1. Germline lookup yields CDR1 SGHAT and CDR2 FQNNGV. The CDR3 sequence is 13 residues long. After removal of 5 bases from V and 6 bases from J, the junction contained 7 bases not matched to a gene. The CDR3 sequence is CASSVGTVGEQYF. As DNA, the CDR3 is TGTGCCAGCAGCGTCGGGACAGTCGGCGAGCAGTACTTC.

Written as DNA, the CDR3 is TGCGCCAGCAGCCAAGAGGGGGCAGGCATGGCTTTCTTT. Protein: CASSQEGAGMAFF. The chain links TRBV4-1 to TRBJ1-1, with a weak D call TRBD1 (6 bases). V lost 0 bases to trimming and J lost 11 bases, with 13 bases between them. This CDR3 is 13 amino acids long. In germline, CDR1 is MGHRA, CDR2 YSYEKL.

In its sample, this clonotype was seen a few times. The chain has TRBV29-1 and TRBJ1-2, with D unclear. Germline values: CDR1 SQVTM, CDR2 ANQGSEA. V lost 7 bases and J lost 6, with 9 bases in between. This CDR3 spans 10 amino acids. The CDR3 DNA sequence: TGCAGCGCAGACTGGGATGGCTACACCTTC. Its protein is CSADWDGYTF.

This clonotype occurred many times. The V call is TRBV20-1, the J call TRBJ1-1, with D perhaps TRBD1 (5 bases). Germline V lookup: CDR1 DFQATT, CDR2 SNEGSKA (reference sequence). V lost 4 bases and J 0 bases, leaving 15 bases between the germline ends. The CDR3 spans 15 residues. DNA of the CDR3: TGCAGTGCTACTCGCCCGGGACGGGTGAACACTGAAGCTTTCTTT. The encoded protein is CSATRPGRVNTEAFF.

This clonotype came up a few times. The chain recombines TRBV20-1 with TRBJ2-3; D is ambiguous. This CDR3 is 12 amino acids long. Germline V gene lookup returns CDR1 DFQATT and CDR2 SNEGSKA (reference sequence). V shed 3 bases and J shed 3 bases, with 7 bases lying between them. CDR3 residues: CSARRLTDTQYF. The CDR3, as DNA: TGCAGTGCTAGGCGGCTTACAGATACGCAGTATTTT.

The rearrangement links TRBV4-2 to TRBJ1-1; TRBD1 matches 10 bases. With 6 bases clipped from V and 5 bases from J, the junction kept 6 bases outside the gene matches. The CDR3 has 14 residues. Germline V CDR1 and CDR2: LGHNA, YNFKEQ. The CDR3, as DNA: TGTGCCAGCAGTCCTATGGACAGGGGGACTGAAGCTTTCTTT. Translating gives CASSPMDRGTEAFF.

The chain employs TRBV5-6 and TRBJ2-3; 9 nucleotides align to TRBD2. The CDR3 runs to 14 residues. Per the germline V gene, CDR1 is SGHDT and CDR2 is YYEEEE. The V and J ends lost 3 bases and 6 bases, in that order; junction bases with no gene match: 5. As DNA, the CDR3 is TGTGCCAGCAGCTCCGCGGGGGGGCTGGATACGCAGTATTTT. Translation: CASSSAGGLDTQYF.

This clonotype was recorded once. This chain uses TRBV11-3 with TRBJ2-3, with D unclear. Trimming took off 0 bases at V and 0 bases at J, with 7 bases between the two ends. The germline gives CDR1 SGHNT, CDR2 YENEEA. The CDR3 has 15 amino acids. CDR3 amino acids: CASSLDSGSTDTQYF. The CDR3 region has the DNA TGTGCCAGCAGCTTAGATTCAGGCAGCACAGATACGCAGTATTTT.

The chain combines TRBV7-2 with TRBJ2-1, with unresolved D. The CDR3 consists of 13 residues. V was clipped by 0 bases and J by 7 bases, with 7 bases between them. Germline CDR1 and CDR2: SGHTA and FQGNSA. DNA for the CDR3: TGTGCCAGCAGCTTAGCGCCGGCTAATGAGCAGTTCTTC. Protein sequence: CASSLAPANEQFF.

Only a few counts were recorded for this clonotype. The chain joins TRBV5-1 to TRBJ2-7; D is uncertain. The CDR3 is 15 residues long. Germline V gene lookup returns CDR1 SGHRS and CDR2 YFSETQ. Trimming stripped 2 bases from V and 2 bases from J, with 14 bases between. In nucleotides, the CDR3 is TGCGCCAGCAGCTTTTTTTCCGGGTCGGCCTACGAGCAGTACTTC. As protein: CASSFFSGSAYEQYF.

The chain couples TRBV5-1 to TRBJ1-5, with D hard to call. CDR1 is SGHRS, CDR2 YFSETQ, per germline. This CDR3 region has 15 residues. V was trimmed by 0 bases and J by 4 bases, leaving 11 bases between them. The CDR3 DNA sequence: TGCGCCAGCAGCTTGGGGGTGACGGGGAATCAGCCCCAGCATTTT. It encodes CASSLGVTGNQPQHF.

This clonotype was seen many times. The rearrangement joins TRBV7-2 to TRBJ1-3; D is uncertain. Germline V gene data show CDR1 as SGHTA and CDR2 as FQGNSA. Trimming took off 1 base at V and 9 bases at J, with 4 bases between the two ends. This CDR3 is built from 11 residues. In DNA, the CDR3 is TGTGCCAGCAGCTTAGACAGCACCATATATTTT. Translating it yields CASSLDSTIYF.

This chain joins TRBV6-2 or TRBV6-3 and TRBJ2-1, with TRBD2 matching over 7 bases. Germline V CDR1 and CDR2: MNHEY, SVGEGT. This CDR3 spans 12 amino acids. Trimming took 10 bases from V and 4 from J; bases not matched to a gene: 4. The CDR3 region is CATASGYNEQFF. The CDR3, as DNA: TGTGCCACGGCTAGCGGTTACAATGAGCAGTTCTTC.

A few counts support this clonotype. The rearrangement joins TRBV9 to TRBJ2-2, with D hard to call. Germline lookup yields CDR1 SGDLS and CDR2 YYNGEE. V dropped 0 bases and J dropped 5 bases, with 11 bases sitting between them. This CDR3 is 15 amino acids long. Here the CDR3 DNA reads TGTGCCAGCAGCGTAGGCCACGTGGGAACCGGGGAGCTGTTTTTT. It is translated as CASSVGHVGTGELFF.

This clonotype was observed a few times. The chain has TRBV28 and TRBJ1-2; 9 bases match TRBD1. Germline V lookup: CDR1 MDHEN, CDR2 SYDVKM. Trimming at V came to 4 bases and at J to 8 bases, leaving 8 bases not matched to a gene. This CDR3 contains 14 residues. This CDR3 reads CASSSGQGGVGYTF. CDR3 DNA: TGTGCCAGCAGTTCGGGACAGGGTGGGGTCGGCTACACCTTC.

Worth noting for this clonotype: At one end the junction does not follow the germline gene, possibly because of a read error. The genes are TRBV28 and TRBJ1-1; D not resolved. The CDR3 is 13 amino acids. Germline V gene lookup returns CDR1 MDHEN and CDR2 SYDVKM. This chain's CDR3 is CASTPPSNTEALF. CDR3 coding DNA: TGTGCCAGCACCCCGCCAAGTAACACTGAAGCTCTCTTT.

This clonotype turned up a few times. The V gene is TRBV20-1, the J gene TRBJ2-1; unclear D gene. Germline V gene lookup returns CDR1 DFQATT and CDR2 SNEGSKA (reference sequence). Trimming took off 6 bases at V and 2 bases at J, with 14 bases between the two ends. The CDR3 runs 14 residues. The DNA of the CDR3 is TGCAGTGCCATCCTGGACCCCGCCTACAATGAGCAGTTCTTC. It yields the protein CSAILDPAYNEQFF.

The V gene is TRBV20-1, the J gene TRBJ1-1; D perhaps matches TRBD1 (6 bases). The CDR3 spans 15 residues. Deletions cut 1 base from V and 1 base from J, with 13 bases between. The germline V gene has CDR1 DFQATT and CDR2 SNEGSKA (reference sequence). The CDR3 bases are TGCAGTGCTAGAGTCCCAGGGGCGAAGAACACTGAAGCTTTCTTT. It is translated as CSARVPGAKNTEAFF.

The chain joins TRBV12-3 or TRBV12-4 to TRBJ2-1; D remains ambiguous. The CDR3 is made up of 14 amino acids. V lost 0 bases to trimming and J lost 6 bases, with 9 bases between them. The CDR3 DNA is TGTGCCAGCAGTTTAGCTTCAAGGAGCAATGAGCAGTTCTTC. This codes for CASSLASRSNEQFF.

Worth noting for this clonotype: A much more abundant neighbour one base away suggests this may be a read error. Likely a read error: the CDR3 ends without its conserved phenylalanine or tryptophan. This rearrangement joins TRBV7-2 to TRBJ2-7; a weak D match, TRBD2 (6 bases). The CDR3 runs 14 residues. The V end lost 5 bases, the J end lost 3 bases, and 14 bases lay between the germline ends. Germline loops: CDR1 SGHTA, CDR2 FQGNSA. The CDR3 region has the DNA TGTGCCAGCAGCCCCCGTGGAGGGAGCTACGAGCAGTACCTC. Amino acids: CASSPRGGSYEQYL.

This clonotype was recorded at least ten times. The V gene is TRBV5-1, the J gene TRBJ1-1; D is unresolved. Looked up from germline, CDR1 is SGHRS and CDR2 is YFSETQ. The CDR3 covers 17 residues. V gave up 0 bases and J gave up 5 bases, with 20 bases separating them. The CDR3 loop reads CASSLGSFGQEETEAFF. As DNA, the CDR3 is TGCGCCAGCAGCTTGGGTTCCTTCGGTCAGGAGGAGACTGAAGCTTTCTTT.

This clonotype was observed a few times. V is TRBV3-1 and J is TRBJ1-2, with TRBD1 as a possible D gene (5 bases). The V gene lost 0 bases and the J gene lost 5 bases, with 13 bases spanning the gap. In germline, CDR1 is LGHDT, CDR2 YNNKEL (reference sequence). The CDR3 length is 15 residues. CDR3 in amino acids: CASSQDPQGRYGYTF. DNA for the CDR3: TGTGCCAGCAGCCAAGATCCCCAGGGACGGTATGGCTACACCTTC.

This clonotype was seen only a few times. The genes are TRBV20-1 and TRBJ2-7; TRBD1 aligns across 12 bases. CDR1 and CDR2 from the germline V gene are DFQATT and SNEGSKA (reference sequence). V gave up 3 bases and J gave up 2 bases; unmatched junction bases: 5. The CDR3 contains 15 residues. The CDR3 coding sequence is TGCAGTGCTAGCCCGGGACAGGGGGCGGCCTACGAGCAGTACTTC. As protein: CSASPGQGAAYEQYF.

The sample holds a few counts of this clonotype. The chain couples TRBV6-6 to TRBJ1-5, with D perhaps TRBD1 (5 bases). V gave up 7 bases and J gave up 2 bases, with 24 bases separating them. From germline, CDR1 is MNHNY and CDR2 SVGAGI (reference sequence). This CDR3 is 18 amino acids long. The CDR3: CASTGVAGLAFGNQPQHF. CDR3 bases: TGTGCCAGCACCGGCGTAGCAGGGTTAGCATTCGGCAATCAGCCCCAGCATTTT.